Listed here is a single T cell receptor beta chain. The data originate from a study of blood T cell repertoires in COVID-19. Study overall: The samples span acute and convalescent COVID-19 from the United States, Italy and Spain. T cells, B-cell-depleted T cells, or PBMCs supplied cDNA or gDNA.

Original processing methods: Reference gene primer amplification gave estimated nucleated cell counts. The data were produced by immunoSEQ multiplex PCR, yet TCRdb's version contains in-frame clones alone and is incomplete. Clone size and the V and J calls come from that table; the DNA yielded D and trimming. The profile shows under 250,000 clones, 75% to 90% of them singletons. Seattle cases were enrolled at active infection and followed longitudinally. Germline CDR1 reads LNHDA; CDR2 reads SQIVND (reference sequence). The trim removed 3 bases at V and 0 bases at J, leaving 5 bases unmatched. The CDR3 length is 16 residues.

The chain employs TRBV19 and TRBJ2-5; the match to TRBD2 covers 9 bases. What was sequenced was peripheral blood. The sequence came from a man aged 25 to 40 with COVID-19, enrolled during active disease. CDR3 loop: CASSMGSGGHQETQYF. CDR3 coding DNA: TGTGCCAGTAGTATGGGGAGCGGGGGGCACCAAGAGACCCAGTACTTC.